This T cell receptor beta chain was observed in a study of CD8 T cells in ankylosing spondylitis. Overall study findings and caveats: One TCR beta motif, made up of several highly homologous variants, appeared characteristic of ankylosing spondylitis blood. A number of the motif variants had already been described in reactive arthritis synovial fluid and blood. Significantly higher representation of disease-linked clones was reported for matched ankylosing spondylitis synovial fluid. Relatively rare in peripheral blood, disease-linked clones were also CD8+.

On this clonotype: As yet, its antigen is unknown.

Using quantitative 5'-RACE with molecular barcodes, the authors made TCR beta libraries. From the 5' RACE reads, TCRdb called clonotypes with MiXCR, one entry per CDR3 protein. The profile shows around 450,000 distinct CDR3 sequences, 25% to 30% of them singletons. Germline assignment: CDR1 SNHLY and CDR2 FYNNEI. This CDR3 contains 14 residues. The V gene lost 6 bases and the J gene lost 5 bases, with 14 bases spanning the gap. The origin of this receptor is a male donor with ankylosing spondylitis. The sequenced sample was blood, either unsorted or a sorted T cell fraction (not recorded which). V is TRBV2 and J is TRBJ2-1; D assignment may be TRBD1 or TRBD2 (5 bases each). CDR3 nucleotides: TGTGCCAGCAGCCACGAGGGGCGAAACAATGAGCAGTTCTTC. Protein sequence: CASSHEGRNNEQFF.